These T cell receptor beta chains were read from a single sample in a study of response to subunit inactivated influenza vaccine. TCRdb itself ran the RT-PCR reads through MiXCR, one entry per CDR3 protein. The data contain hundreds of thousands of distinct CDR3 sequences, over 9% of them seen just once; the ten biggest clones take up 9.5% to 11%. These data also featured in a second study, about T cells expressing NK-cell markers.

This specimen consisted of PBMCs from blood, obtained on the day of vaccination. The receptors were sampled from a man aged 50 to 59 who received an inactivated influenza vaccine. Both conserved end residues are part of each CDR3.

>TRBV6-1|14|TRBJ2-7
CASRPLGLAYEQYF
>TRBV6-2/TRBV6-3|20|TRBJ2-7
CASSSGLAGADFRNSYEQYF
>TRBV15|16|TRBJ2-5
CATSRGDRGIQETQYF
>TRBV11-2|18|TRBJ1-4
CASSLEILVRGTNEKLFF
>TRBV19|14|TRBJ2-7
CASSIGGIPYEQYF
>TRBV5-1|17|TRBJ1-2
CASSPSFRDSSNYGYTF
>TRBV29-1|13|TRBJ2-1
CSVAEGTANEQFF
>TRBV30|16|TRBJ2-7
CAWSSGTGLGSYEQYF
>TRBV20-1|16|TRBJ2-1
CSATAFRGGYTNEQFF
>TRBV28|17|TRBJ1-5
CASSFHSGPPRYQPQHF
>TRBV5-6|15|TRBJ2-7
CASSIMTSGSYEQYF
>TRBV20-1|17|TRBJ2-5
CSARDRASDGYQETQYF
>TRBV7-2|15|TRBJ1-2
CASSSDDWGARGYTF
>TRBV20-1|13|TRBJ2-1
CSAGRDSYNEQFF
>TRBV7-2|17|TRBJ2-1
CASSSLTLVPRYNEQFF
>TRBV10-3|15|TRBJ2-1
CASRPGLESGIEQFF
>TRBV7-2|15|TRBJ2-3
CASSPIRGSTDTQYF
>TRBV3-1|12|TRBJ2-2
CASSHLPGELFF
>TRBV11-1|17|TRBJ2-3
CASSLAPGLAEADTQYF
>TRBV20-1|12|TRBJ2-7
CSASYTSDEQYF
>TRBV4-2|16|TRBJ2-1
CASSQDLKDAKLEQFF
>TRBV20-1|11|TRBJ2-1
CSAGKYNEQFF
>TRBV7-6|14|TRBJ2-7
CASNSRGKGYEQYF
>TRBV20-1|13|TRBJ1-5
CSARERIRGLQHF
>TRBV29-1|18|TRBJ2-6
CSVRDTGNLIGGANVLTF
>TRBV29-1|14|TRBJ2-3
CSVFPGELADTQYF
>TRBV12-3/TRBV12-4|13|TRBJ1-2
CASSFKQEGGYTF
>TRBV6-2/TRBV6-3|13|TRBJ2-5
CASSYTGRQSQYF
>TRBV5-1|15|TRBJ2-1
CASSAGLAEDNEQFF
>TRBV5-1|15|TRBJ2-1
CASSLQPTSYNEQFF
>TRBV15|13|TRBJ2-7
CATSRERAYEQYF
>TRBV25-1|14|TRBJ2-3
CASSDLQGLDTQYF
>TRBV14|13|TRBJ2-3
CASSQRLGPRQYF
>TRBV30|16|TRBJ2-1
CAWSKRPQVVHNEQFF
>TRBV6-5|14|TRBJ2-1
CASSFLTGGNEQFF
>TRBV20-1|15|TRBJ2-2
CSAAYPGLAAGELFF
>TRBV5-1|17|TRBJ2-1
CASSLFRTSGGYNEQFF
>TRBV6-2/TRBV6-3|15|TRBJ1-1
CASSQQGRPNTEAFF
>TRBV12-3/TRBV12-4|13|TRBJ1-1
CASTLGGAGEAFF
>TRBV9|15|TRBJ2-2
CASSVGLRNTGELFF
>TRBV10-3|14|TRBJ2-2
CAISEPGRTGELFF
>TRBV4-2|15|TRBJ2-5
CASSPHGVERETQYF
>TRBV3-1|16|TRBJ1-2
CASSQAGIRFYYGYTF
>TRBV27|17|TRBJ2-2
CASRAVRGPGYTGELFF
>TRBV9|16|TRBJ2-1
CASSDLQRGRYNEQFF
>TRBV27|15|TRBJ1-6
CASSLYSTANSPLHF
>TRBV20-1|15|TRBJ2-6
CSAPDIRSGANVLTF
>TRBV12-3/TRBV12-4|15|TRBJ2-7
CASSEDDGHSYEQYF
>TRBV6-1|14|TRBJ1-3
CASSRTGSGNTIYF
>TRBV12-3/TRBV12-4|14|TRBJ2-5
CASSGGWFSETQYF
>TRBV5-1|14|TRBJ2-7
CASSLAGTIREQYF
>TRBV20-1|14|TRBJ2-2
CSARDLREAGELFF
>TRBV2|11|TRBJ2-7
CASSGLAEQYF
>TRBV18|15|TRBJ2-7
CASSRTGTSGSEQYF
>TRBV6-6|13|TRBJ1-5
CASARQSNQPQHF
>TRBV12-3/TRBV12-4|15|TRBJ2-3
CASSLFAGGGDTQYF
>TRBV3-1|15|TRBJ2-3
CASSQVPTSTDTQYF